This T cell receptor beta chain was identified during a study of control samples from healthy donors and cancer patients. Assay: immunoSEQ multiplex PCR; the TCRdb copy retains only in-frame clones and omits some. The table shows fewer than 95,000 clones, with around 87% occurring only once. In germline, CDR1 is LNHDA, CDR2 SQIVND (reference sequence). This CDR3 is built from 15 residues. J lost 7 bases, V lost 4 bases, and 8 bases had no gene match. This TCR was sampled from a woman in her fifties or sixties in good health. The chain is built from TRBV19 and TRBJ2-3, with 10 bases identical to TRBD2. Sequencing input: blood. The CDR3 spells CASSTGTSGDHTQYF. The CDR3 DNA reads TGTGCCAGTAGTACAGGCACTAGCGGGGACCATACGCAGTATTTT. Full variable domain (missing parts from reference TRBV19 and TRBJ2-3): DGGITQSPKYLFRKEGQNVTLSCEQNLNHDAMYWYRQDPGQGLRLIYYSQIVNDFQKGDIAEGYSVSREKKESFPLTVTSAQKNPTAFYLCASSTGTSGDHTQYFGPGTRLTVL.